This T cell receptor beta chain was sequenced in a study of OX40 agonist ivuxolimab in advanced cancers. A note on the overall study: Ivuxolimab, which targeted the costimulatory receptor OX40 (CD134), was an agonistic, fully human IgG2 monoclonal antibody. The paper reports the monotherapy dose-escalation portion (N of about 50 patients) of the phase I ivuxolimab trial. A male proportion of 82.7% and a mean age of approximately 55 years, ranging from roughly 20 to 80, were recorded for the dose-escalation cohort. Partial responses were achieved by three dose-escalation patients, of whom one had hepatocellular carcinoma and two had cutaneous melanoma. Of the roughly 53 patients in dose escalation, 19 had hepatocellular carcinoma, some 15 had melanoma, 9 had renal cell carcinoma and 9 had head and neck cancer. Prior anti-PD-1, anti-PD-L1 or anti-CTLA-4 therapy was permitted, and checkpoint inhibitors had been received by around 39% of dose-escalation patients. Peripheral TCRbeta sequencing was intended to test whether TCR sequence diversity was altered and clonal T-cell expansion was caused by ivuxolimab. Intravenous ivuxolimab was administered to patients every 2 weeks at six dose levels: 0.01, 0.1, 0.3, 1.5, 3 and 10 mg/kg.

Patients with autoimmune disease history or receiving systemic immunosuppression were excluded from the trial. Peripheral blood for TCR sequencing was drawn from every dose cohort at baseline, at cycle 4 day 1 and at cycle 7 day 1. The samples were drawn from a first-in-human, open-label, multicenter phase I dose-escalation trial of ivuxolimab. The trial enrolled adults with locally advanced or metastatic head and neck squamous cell, hepatocellular, melanoma or renal cell carcinoma. Before TCR sequencing, CD4+ T cells and CD8+ T cells were sorted from peripheral blood as separate populations. To sequence the TCRbeta CDR3 region, genomic DNA was isolated from the sorted cells. TCRbeta CDR3 regions were sequenced using the immunoSEQ Assay. The table comes from immuneACCESS by way of TCRdb, which keeps in-frame sequences with V and J called. Part of the clones is missing from these tables; in studies checked, under half for an unresolved V gene and the rest for unknown reasons. The sample table shows approximately 50,000 clones, and approximately 80% are seen once. Roughly 12% of the sample rests with the top ten.

Concerning this clone: The antigen it binds to is not known. Per-base qualities were not stored, and no clone one base away is much larger.

As encoded in the germline V gene (reference sequence), CDR1 is MNHEY while CDR2 is SMNVEV. Trimming takes 6 bases off V and 5 bases off J; junction bases not matched to a gene: 5. The CDR3 runs 14 amino acids, cysteine and phenylalanine included. Of the read, only the CDR3 DNA is kept; its 42 bases are in frame from base 1. The study at large found these results: After ivuxolimab, expanded clones were on average more numerous among CD8+ T cells than among CD4+ T cells. Low levels of normalized T-cell clonal expansion were also seen in some patients who did not respond. In the 0.1-3.0 mg/kg groups, partial responders had among the lowest normalized peripheral clonal expansion, particularly in CD8+ T cells. At doses of 0.1 to 3.0 mg/kg, clonal expansion of both CD4+ and CD8+ T cells in blood was seen between baseline and week 6. Antigen specificity was not determined for the clonally expanded peripheral T cells.

The chain is encoded by TRBV27 joined to TRBJ2-5; TRBD1 lines up with 11 middle nucleotides. The sample here was CD4+ or CD8+ T cells sorted from blood, taken in a trial of the OX40 agonist ivuxolimab. The TCR comes from an adult with an advanced solid tumor such as melanoma, head and neck, liver or kidney cancer. CDR3 loop: CASRGQGGGETQYF. DNA sequence: TGTGCCAGCAGGGGACAGGGGGGTGGGGAGACCCAGTACTTC.